These 18 T cell receptor beta chains share one sample of origin, sequenced in a study of T cells in Graves' hyperthyroidism and ophthalmopathy. What was amplified from RNA transcripts were TCR beta CDR3 regions. HTBI primers were employed in a first-round RT-PCR of the TCR CDR3. MiXCR was run by TCRdb on the multiplex PCR reads, yielding one entry per CDR3 protein. The sample records 550,000 to 800,000 distinct CDR3 sequences, around 15% being singletons. Specimen: blood. The origin of the receptors is a man in his forties or fifties with Graves' hyperthyroidism.

J is TRBJ1-2 and V is TRBV28, with D unresolved. V lost 5 bases to trimming and J lost 4 bases, with 11 bases between them. This CDR3 has 13 residues. CDR1 and CDR2 (germline): MDHEN, SYDVKM. CDR3 in amino acids: CASSTIPVYGYTF. CDR3 DNA sequence: TGTGCCAGCAGTACAATTCCGGTCTATGGCTACACCTTC.

This clonotype was found many times. The V call is TRBV28, the J call TRBJ1-5; 8 bases are shared with TRBD1. The length of the CDR3 is 14 residues. The junction had 8 bases not matched to a gene; V was cut back by 6 bases and J by 7 bases. Germline CDR1 is MDHEN and CDR2 is SYDVKM. This chain's CDR3 is CASRKDRVDQPQHF. For the CDR3, the DNA is TGTGCCAGCAGGAAGGACAGGGTCGACCAGCCCCAGCATTTT.

This clonotype was observed at least ten times. The V gene is TRBV12-3 or TRBV12-4, the J gene TRBJ2-3; D call uncertain. The CDR3 has 12 residues. Trimming shortened V by 6 bases and J by 2 bases, and 6 bases separated the two germline ends. In nucleotides, the CDR3 is TGTGCCAGCAGCAGAATCACAGATACGCAGTATTTT. Translated, it gives CASSRITDTQYF.

There are many counts of this clonotype. The CDR3 DNA follows: TGTGCCAGCAGTGAAGAAGCTAGCCGCGGGCAGTTCTTC. It yields the protein CASSEEASRGQFF. The chain recombines TRBV2 with TRBJ2-1; tentatively, D is TRBD2 (5 bases). The CDR3 has 13 residues. Germline V CDR1 and CDR2: SNHLY, FYNNEI. V lost 1 base and J lost 12, with 13 bases in between.

V and J are TRBV6-6 and TRBJ1-1; D is uncertain. V lost 0 bases and J lost 5, with 10 bases in between. The CDR3 is 14 amino acids. Germline V CDR1 and CDR2: MNHNY, SVGAGI (reference sequence). As DNA, the CDR3 is TGTGCCAGCAGTTACTCTTCAGACGTGACTGAAGCTTTCTTT. This gives the protein CASSYSSDVTEAFF.

There are a few counts of this clonotype. This sequence joins TRBV12-3 or TRBV12-4 and TRBJ2-3, with D unclear. CDR3 length: 14 amino acids. Trimming stripped 7 bases from V and 2 bases from J, with 13 bases between. The CDR3 protein is CASTPMAYTDTQYF. As DNA, the CDR3 is TGTGCCAGCACCCCAATGGCGTACACAGATACGCAGTATTTT.

The rearrangement joins TRBV12-3 or TRBV12-4 to TRBJ2-2; TRBD1 is a possible D gene (5 bases). V dropped 6 bases and J dropped 7 bases, with 15 bases sitting between them. The CDR3 is made up of 14 amino acids. Here the CDR3 DNA reads TGTGCCAGCAGCTGGGGCAGGTCGAGCGGGGAGCTGTTTTTT. This translates into CASSWGRSSGELFF.

This clonotype was counted only a few times. The gene calls are TRBV5-5 and TRBJ1-6; possible D gene TRBD1, 6 bases. V was pared by 4 bases and J by 6 bases, with 14 bases between. The CDR3 is 15 residues long. Germline V gives CDR1 SGHKS, CDR2 YYEKEE (reference sequence). In DNA form, the CDR3 reads TGTGCCAGCAGCCTCCGGGACACCACTAATTCACCCCTCCACTTT. Its translation is CASSLRDTTNSPLHF.

The rearrangement uses TRBV5-1 and TRBJ2-5; D not resolved. V lost 2 bases, J lost 0 bases, and 11 bases lay in between. The CDR3 has 15 amino acids. From germline, CDR1 is SGHRS and CDR2 YFSETQ. CDR3 bases: TGCGCCAGCAGCTTTCGCGGAACGTACCAAGAGACCCAGTACTTC. Amino acid sequence: CASSFRGTYQETQYF.

Of note for this clonotype: The junction does not match germline at one end; this may be a read error. The genes are TRBV10-3 and TRBJ1-3, with D unresolved. The CDR3 covers 17 residues. CDR1 ENHRY and CDR2 SYGVKD come from the germline V gene. CDR3 in DNA: TGTGCCATCAGTGATACGAAGACCAGGTATTCTGGAAACCCCATATATTTT. Its protein product is CAISDTKTRYSGNPIYF.

This clonotype was detected ten times or more. As DNA, the CDR3 is TGTGCCAGCAGTTCGCCCCAGGGGGCAAGTACGCAGTATTTT. Protein product: CASSSPQGASTQYF. This sequence joins TRBV12-3 or TRBV12-4 and TRBJ2-3; 8 positions agree with TRBD1. The CDR3 has 14 residues. V gave up 4 bases and J gave up 8 bases; unmatched junction bases: 8.

This clonotype was recorded many times. The rearrangement uses TRBV6-1 and TRBJ2-7; a possible D gene is TRBD2 (5 bases). Germline CDR1 and CDR2: MNHNS and SASEGT. CDR3 length: 16 amino acids. V lost 6 bases and J lost 3, with 21 bases in between. The CDR3 is CASRPSTGGGIYEQYF. For the CDR3, the DNA is TGTGCCAGCAGACCCTCAACGGGCGGAGGCATCTACGAGCAGTACTTC.

This clonotype has a count of ten or more. The V and J genes are TRBV7-9 and TRBJ2-1, with TRBD1 identical over 8 bases. The germline gives CDR1 SEHNR, CDR2 FQNEAQ (reference sequence). This CDR3 is 13 amino acids long. The V and J ends lost 1 base and 9 bases, in that order; junction bases with no gene match: 2. In DNA form, the CDR3 reads TGTGCCAGCAGCTTAGGCAGGGGGCCTGAGCAGTTCTTC. This codes for CASSLGRGPEQFF.

The chain is built from TRBV20-1 and TRBJ1-4, with TRBD1 matching 10 bases. The CDR3 covers 13 residues. Germline CDR1 reads DFQATT; CDR2 reads SNEGSKA (reference sequence). The J segment lost 10 bases and the V segment lost 3 bases, leaving 5 bases of the junction unmatched. The CDR3 bases are TGCAGTGCTAGGGGATGGACAGGGGGAAAACTGTTTTTT. Translation: CSARGWTGGKLFF.

In this sample, this clonotype turned up many times. This sequence joins TRBV12-3 or TRBV12-4 and TRBJ2-7, with D possibly matching TRBD2 (7 bases). The V gene lost 2 bases and the J gene lost 2 bases, with 10 bases spanning the gap. This CDR3 has 14 amino acids. The CDR3 DNA reads as TGTGCCAGCAGTTTAAGCGGGACAACCTACGAGCAGTACTTC. Amino acids: CASSLSGTTYEQYF.

This clonotype was seen repeatedly, ten times or more. J is TRBJ1-2 and V is TRBV27; a possible D gene is TRBD1 (5 bases). The CDR3 is made up of 16 amino acids. The germline CDR1 and CDR2 sequences are MNHEY and SMNVEV (reference sequence). The V gene lost 5 bases and the J gene lost 4 bases, with 20 bases spanning the gap. CDR3 loop: CASSPRREGLGYGYTF. The CDR3 DNA reads TGTGCCAGCAGTCCCCGCAGGGAGGGCCTTGGCTATGGCTACACCTTC.

This clonotype has a handful of counts. V and J are TRBV29-1 and TRBJ2-3, with TRBD2 identical over 11 bases. The CDR3 is 13 amino acids. Trimming removed 5 bases from V and 7 bases from J; junction bases left unmatched: 5. CDR1 and CDR2 from the germline V gene are SQVTM and ANQGSEA. For the CDR3, the DNA is TGCAGCGTTACACTAGCGGGAGCATATACGCAGTATTTT. This sequence encodes CSVTLAGAYTQYF.

In its sample, this clonotype was seen a few times. The chain uses TRBV9 and TRBJ2-6; the D gene is possibly TRBD2 (6 bases). Germline CDR1 is SGDLS and CDR2 is YYNGEE. Deletions cut 6 bases from V and 3 bases from J, with 16 bases between. The CDR3 has 16 residues. The CDR3 here is CASNRGAGSGANVLTF. DNA for the CDR3: TGTGCCAGCAACCGTGGTGCGGGAAGTGGGGCCAACGTCCTGACTTTC.